Many counts were recorded for the clone carrying this T cell receptor (beta chain). V trimming: 4 bases; J trimming: 8 bases; junction bases outside the gene matches: 1. The CDR3 has 12 amino acids. Germline V gives CDR1 MGHRA, CDR2 YSYEKL. TCRdb fed the RT-PCR reads into MiXCR, producing one record per CDR3 protein. Of some 230,000 distinct CDR3 sequences in the sample, 13% to 15% were seen once. The sample originates from a study of patients and donors after allogeneic stem cell transplantation. Sequences were obtained from blood, either unsorted or a sorted T cell fraction (not recorded which). This TCR was sampled from a human donor who was either an allogeneic HSCT recipient or a stem cell or donor lymphocyte infusion donor (not recorded which). It is not recorded whose cells these are; they may come from a transplant donor. The chain joins TRBV4-1 to TRBJ2-1; 8 positions agree with TRBD1. The CDR3 nucleotides are TGCGCCAGCAGCCTACAGGGGGATGAGCAGTTCTTC. Translation gives CASSLQGDEQFF.